This T cell receptor (beta chain) was identified during a study of blood T cells in healthy people across ages. The authors ran a second PCR of about 6 to 11 cycles using a sample-barcoded 5' primer and a J-beta primer mix. Each cDNA molecule, via a template-switch adaptor with 12 random nucleotides, was tagged. TCRdb fed the 5' RACE reads into MiXCR, producing one record per CDR3 protein. The sample lists under 2,000,000 distinct CDR3 sequences; around 48% were seen once. Isolated PBMCs totaled at least 6.5 million in each sample. V lost 5 bases and J lost 1; bases outside the gene matches: 8. Per the germline V gene, CDR1 is LGHNA and CDR2 is YSLEER. There are 17 residues in the CDR3. This clonotype came up a few times.

The TCR comes from a woman aged 40 to 50 in good health. What was sequenced was blood. V usage is TRBV4-3 and J usage is TRBJ1-2, with 12 bases identical to TRBD1. In DNA, the CDR3 is TGCGCCAGCAGCGGCGGGACAGGGGGCCTCGGTAACTATGGCTACACCTTC. This encodes CASSGGTGGLGNYGYTF.